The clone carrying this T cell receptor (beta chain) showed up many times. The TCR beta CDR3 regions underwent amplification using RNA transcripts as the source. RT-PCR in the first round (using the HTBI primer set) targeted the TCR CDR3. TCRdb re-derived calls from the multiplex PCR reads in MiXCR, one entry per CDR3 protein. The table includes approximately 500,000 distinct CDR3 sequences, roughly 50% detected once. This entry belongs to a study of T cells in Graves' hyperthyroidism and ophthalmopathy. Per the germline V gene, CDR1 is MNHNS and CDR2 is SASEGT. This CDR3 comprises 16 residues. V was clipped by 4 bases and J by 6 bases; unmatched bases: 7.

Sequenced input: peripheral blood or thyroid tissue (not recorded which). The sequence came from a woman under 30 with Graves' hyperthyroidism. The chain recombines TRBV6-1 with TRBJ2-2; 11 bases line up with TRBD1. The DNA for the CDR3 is TGTGCCAGCAGTGTGTGGACAGGGGGCCTCTCCGGGGAGCTGTTTTTT. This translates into CASSVWTGGLSGELFF.